These 8 T cell receptor beta chains originate from one sample sequenced in a study of cytomegalovirus exposure and HLA in healthy donors. PCR involved 60 Vbeta and 13 Jbeta primers. Data came from immunoSEQ multiplex PCR; TCRdb stores just in-frame clones and leaves some out. The table counts 38,000 or so clones; 6.2% lies in the top ten. The sample was PBMCs. The source of these receptors is a man between 25 and 39 years old in good health and CMV-seronegative.

The V and J genes are TRBV5-1 and TRBJ2-5; perhaps TRBD2 as D (6 bases). The CDR3 totals 13 residues. V was cut by 1 base and J by 7 bases, with 11 bases left in between. CDR1 is SGHRS and CDR2 is YFSETQ in the germline V gene. CDR3 nucleotides: TGCGCCAGCAGCTTGCCTGACGGGGGGACCCAGTACTTC. Translation gives CASSLPDGGTQYF.

This chain uses TRBV6-5 with TRBJ1-3; D is unclear. Trimming shortened V by 2 bases and J by 0 bases, and 11 bases separated the two germline ends. This CDR3 contains 16 residues. Germline CDR1 reads MNHEY; CDR2 reads SVGAGI. The CDR3 DNA reads TGTGCCAGCAGTTACGTTCAGACTGGCTCTGGAAACACCATATATTTT. It yields the protein CASSYVQTGSGNTIYF.

The chain carries TRBV19 and TRBJ2-4; TRBD1 matches 11 bases. The CDR3 is 15 residues long. CDR1 and CDR2 from the germline V gene are LNHDA and SQIVND (reference sequence). The V segment lost 6 bases and the J segment 9 bases; nucleotides outside the gene matches: 10. For the CDR3, the DNA is TGTGCCAGTAGCTTACCGGGACAGGGGGTCGGCATTCAGTACTTC. Amino acids: CASSLPGQGVGIQYF.

The J gene is TRBJ1-2, the V gene TRBV29-1, with D possibly TRBD1 on 5 matching bases. The CDR3 has 15 residues. Trimming pared 4 bases from V and 1 base from J, leaving 16 bases between. In germline, CDR1 is SQVTM, CDR2 ANQGSEA. CDR3 nucleotide sequence: TGCAGCGTTGGCTCGACAGCTGGAATTAACTATGGCTACACCTTC. It is translated as CSVGSTAGINYGYTF.

The CDR3 region has the DNA TGTGCCAGCAGTTCAGGGCCTTCCTACGAGCAGTACTTC. Translation gives CASSSGPSYEQYF. The gene calls are TRBV6-5 and TRBJ2-7; tentatively, D is TRBD1 (5 bases). CDR3 length: 13 residues. Trimming shortened V by 4 bases and J by 1 base, and 8 bases separated the two germline ends. The germline CDR1 and CDR2 sequences are MNHEY and SVGAGI.

The chain links TRBV30 to TRBJ1-1, with D possibly being TRBD1 (6 bases). CDR1 GTSNPN and CDR2 SVGIG come from the germline V gene (reference sequence). V was shortened by 0 bases and J by 0 bases, with 14 bases between the two germline ends. This CDR3 region has 16 residues. The CDR3 is CAWSVMPGQLNTEAFF. DNA of the CDR3: TGTGCCTGGAGTGTAATGCCAGGACAGCTGAACACTGAAGCTTTCTTT.

This sequence joins TRBV5-1 and TRBJ1-4, with TRBD1 as a possible D gene (6 bases). CDR3 length equals 14 residues. The V gene's germline CDR1 is SGHRS and CDR2 YFSETQ. V was shortened by 3 bases and J by 5 bases, with 11 bases between the two germline ends. This CDR3 reads CASSSGVFNEKLFF. CDR3 sequence (DNA): TGCGCCAGCAGCTCAGGGGTTTTCAATGAAAAACTGTTTTTT.

The rearrangement joins TRBV7-8 to TRBJ1-4; D gene uncertain. The CDR3 is 16 residues long. Germline-derived CDR1 and CDR2 are SGHVS and FQNEAQ. Trimming removed 1 base at V and 8 bases at J, with 17 bases between. In DNA form, the CDR3 reads TGTGCCAGCAGCTTAGGTGGTCGGGCCGGAGGGGAAAAACTGTTTTTT. Translation: CASSLGGRAGGEKLFF.